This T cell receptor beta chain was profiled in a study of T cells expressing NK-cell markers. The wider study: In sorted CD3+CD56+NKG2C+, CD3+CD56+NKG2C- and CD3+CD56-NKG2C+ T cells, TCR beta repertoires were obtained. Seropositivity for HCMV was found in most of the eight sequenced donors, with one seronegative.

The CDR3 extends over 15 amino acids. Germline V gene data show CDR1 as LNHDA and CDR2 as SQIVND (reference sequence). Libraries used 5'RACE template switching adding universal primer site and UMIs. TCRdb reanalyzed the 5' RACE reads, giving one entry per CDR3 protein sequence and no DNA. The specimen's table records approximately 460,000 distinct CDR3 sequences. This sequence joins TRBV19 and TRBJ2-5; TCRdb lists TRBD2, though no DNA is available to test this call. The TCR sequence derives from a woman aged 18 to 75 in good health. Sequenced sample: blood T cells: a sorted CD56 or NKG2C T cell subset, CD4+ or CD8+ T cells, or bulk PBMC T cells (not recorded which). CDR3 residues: CASSGQEGYQETQYF. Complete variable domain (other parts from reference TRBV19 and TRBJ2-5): DGGITQSPKYLFRKEGQNVTLSCEQNLNHDAMYWYRQDPGQGLRLIYYSQIVNDFQKGDIAEGYSVSREKKESFPLTVTSAQKNPTAFYLCASSGQEGYQETQYFGPGTRLLVL.